This TCR beta chain was captured in a study of blood T cell repertoires in COVID-19. At the level of the study: The samples span acute and convalescent COVID-19 from the United States, Italy and Spain. Sources were T cells, B-cell-depleted T cells, or PBMCs; the material itself was cDNA or gDNA.

The authors' processing: Reference gene primer amplification yielded estimated nucleated cell counts. The method was immunoSEQ multiplex PCR; TCRdb's version includes in-frame clones alone and lacks a portion of them. The V and J calls and clone size are taken from that table; D and trimming were inferred from the DNA. The profile covers approximately 61,000 clones, with around four fifths appearing a single time and approximately 5% taken by the ten largest. Trimming removed 0 bases from V and 4 bases from J, with 16 bases in between. Germline V lookup: CDR1 LGHNA, CDR2 YNFKEQ. This CDR3 region has 17 residues.

The gene calls are TRBV4-2 and TRBJ2-1; perhaps TRBD1 as D (5 bases). Sequencing was carried out using peripheral blood. The receptor's source is a man aged 70-80 years with acute or convalescent COVID-19. The DNA of the CDR3 is TGTGCCAGCAGCCAAGATTGGGGCAGGGCCACTTACAATGAGCAGTTCTTC. Translating gives CASSQDWGRATYNEQFF.